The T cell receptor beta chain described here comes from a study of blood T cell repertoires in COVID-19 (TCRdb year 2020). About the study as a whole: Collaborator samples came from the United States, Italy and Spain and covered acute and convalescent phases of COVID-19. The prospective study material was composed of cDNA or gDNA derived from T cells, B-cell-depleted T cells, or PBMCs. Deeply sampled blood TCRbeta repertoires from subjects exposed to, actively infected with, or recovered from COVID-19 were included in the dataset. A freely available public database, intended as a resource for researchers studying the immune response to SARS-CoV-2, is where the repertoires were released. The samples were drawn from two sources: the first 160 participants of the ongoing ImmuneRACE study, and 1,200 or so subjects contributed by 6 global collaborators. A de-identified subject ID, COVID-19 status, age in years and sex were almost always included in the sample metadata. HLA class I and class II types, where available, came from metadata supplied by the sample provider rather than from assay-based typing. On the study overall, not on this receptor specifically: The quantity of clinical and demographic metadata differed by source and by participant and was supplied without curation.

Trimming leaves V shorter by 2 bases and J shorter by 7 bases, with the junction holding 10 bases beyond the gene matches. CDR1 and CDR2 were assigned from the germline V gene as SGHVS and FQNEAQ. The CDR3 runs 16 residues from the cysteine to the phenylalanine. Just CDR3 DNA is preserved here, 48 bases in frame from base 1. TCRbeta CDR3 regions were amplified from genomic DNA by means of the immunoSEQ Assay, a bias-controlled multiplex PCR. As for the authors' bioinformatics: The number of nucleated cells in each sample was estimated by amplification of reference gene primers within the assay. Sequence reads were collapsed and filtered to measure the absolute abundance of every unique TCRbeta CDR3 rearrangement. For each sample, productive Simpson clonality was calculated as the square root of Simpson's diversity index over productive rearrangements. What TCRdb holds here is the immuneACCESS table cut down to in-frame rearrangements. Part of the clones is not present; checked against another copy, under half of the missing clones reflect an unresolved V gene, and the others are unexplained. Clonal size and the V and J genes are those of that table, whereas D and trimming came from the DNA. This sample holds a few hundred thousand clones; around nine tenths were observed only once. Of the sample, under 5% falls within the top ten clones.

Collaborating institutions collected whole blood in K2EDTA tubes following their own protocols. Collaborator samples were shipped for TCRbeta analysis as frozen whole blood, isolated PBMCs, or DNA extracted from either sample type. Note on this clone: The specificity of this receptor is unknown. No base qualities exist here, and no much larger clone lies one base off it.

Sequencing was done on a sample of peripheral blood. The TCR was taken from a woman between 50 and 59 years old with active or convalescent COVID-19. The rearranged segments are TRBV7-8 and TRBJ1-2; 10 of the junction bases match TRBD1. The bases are TGTGCCAGCAGCTTAAGAACCCTCGGACAGGGGGTTGGCTACACCTTC. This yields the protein CASSLRTLGQGVGYTF. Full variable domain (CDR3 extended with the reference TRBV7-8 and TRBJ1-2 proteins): GAGVSQSPRYKVAKRGQDVALRCDPISGHVSLFWYQQALGQGPEFLTYFQNEAQLDKSGLPSDRFFAERPEGSVSTLKIQRTQQEDSAVYLCASSLRTLGQGVGYTFGSGTRLTVV.